This T cell receptor (beta chain) came from a study of T cells in localized non-small cell lung cancer. Overall study results and limits: Heterogeneity is still possible, as just one tumor region was sequenced. Uninvolved adjacent lung showed peak T cell clonality, exceeding tumor. Researchers found a median approximately 60 of the top 100 tumor clones in adjacent lung.

Generated by immunoSEQ multiplex PCR, the TCRdb table keeps only in-frame clones and is missing some. The sample holds tens of thousands of clones, 85% to 90% seen once. A few counts support this clone. Antigen unknown. The CDR3 loop spans 13 amino acids. Germline CDR1 is LNHDA and CDR2 is SQIVND (reference sequence). The V gene lost 5 bases and the J gene lost 3 bases, with 10 bases spanning the gap. This TCR came from a woman between 40 and 69 years old with stage I lung adenocarcinoma. The J gene is TRBJ1-2, the V gene TRBV19, with D possibly matching TRBD1 (5 bases). This specimen consisted of peripheral blood, obtained before any cancer treatment. CDR3 bases: TGTGCCAGTAGTCGAGGGGTTTACTATGGCTACACCTTC. Translated, it gives CASSRGVYYGYTF.